The 22 T cell receptor beta chains given below trace back to one sample, sequenced in a study of shared clonotypes between healthy human individuals. Terminally differentiated effector memory CD45RA+ cells were excluded from the naive CD8 cells, which were CD45RO-negative and positively selected for CCR7. Assay used: immunoSEQ multiplex PCR; TCRdb lists only in-frame clones, some missing. The sample has a few million clones, roughly 93% seen once. The specimen was naive CD8+ T cells from PBMCs. The receptors were sampled from a man younger than 35 in good health. Some clones in this sample may be carry-over from other donors' samples.

The count of this clone is one. This rearrangement joins TRBV25-1 to TRBJ1-5; 7 bases are a match to TRBD1. The junction had 5 bases not matched to a gene; V was cut back by 3 bases and J by 6 bases. The CDR3 extends over 14 amino acids. CDR1 is MGHDK and CDR2 is SYGVNS in the germline V gene. DNA for the CDR3: TGTGCCAGCAGTGACCGACAGGGAATTCAGCCCCAGCATTTT. This sequence encodes CASSDRQGIQPQHF.

The gene calls are TRBV27 and TRBJ2-1; D is perhaps TRBD1 (5 bases). The CDR3 is 16 residues long. V gave up 0 bases and J gave up 3 bases, with 12 bases separating them. In germline, CDR1 is MNHEY, CDR2 SMNVEV (reference sequence). The CDR3 sequence is CASSLSQGGVYNEQFF. Written as DNA, the CDR3 is TGTGCCAGCAGTTTATCTCAGGGTGGGGTCTACAATGAGCAGTTCTTC.

The chain is built from TRBV11-2 and TRBJ2-1, with D uncertain. Germline V lookup: CDR1 SGHAT, CDR2 FQNNGV. CDR3 size: 15 residues. Trimming stripped 5 bases from V and 3 bases from J, with 14 bases between. As DNA, the CDR3 is TGTGCCAGCAGCCCGAGCTCTCGGTACTACAATGAGCAGTTCTTC. Translation: CASSPSSRYYNEQFF.

This clone was observed once. The chain's CDR3 is CASSHGISGANVLTF. The DNA of the CDR3 is TGTGCCAGCAGCCACGGGATCTCTGGGGCCAACGTCCTGACTTTC. V usage is TRBV9 and J usage is TRBJ2-6, with D possibly being TRBD2 (5 bases). The CDR3 totals 15 residues. V was cut by 4 bases and J by 0 bases, with 8 bases left in between. CDR1 SGDLS and CDR2 YYNGEE come from the germline V gene.

The DNA of the CDR3 is TGTGCCAGCAGCTTAGGAAATCTGGATGGCTACACCTTC. As protein: CASSLGNLDGYTF. The chain combines TRBV7-9 with TRBJ1-2; D not resolved. Trimming removed 1 base at V and 6 bases at J, with 9 bases between. Germline V gene sequence: CDR1 SEHNR, CDR2 FQNEAQ (reference sequence). This CDR3 is built from 13 residues.

The gene calls are TRBV28 and TRBJ2-1; no definite D call. Germline values: CDR1 MDHEN, CDR2 SYDVKM. This CDR3 is 17 amino acids long. Trimming removed 5 bases from V and 4 bases from J, with 21 bases in between. Here the CDR3 DNA reads TGTGCCAGCAGTACCCGCCTTTTTCAGCGCCTTTACAATGAGCAGTTCTTC. As protein: CASSTRLFQRLYNEQFF.

This clone has more than one count but fewer than ten. The chain uses TRBV7-9 and TRBJ2-7; no clear D gene. Germline V gene data show CDR1 as SEHNR and CDR2 as FQNEAQ (reference sequence). The CDR3 totals 12 residues. Trimming cost V 1 base and J 6 bases, with 7 bases left between them. DNA of the CDR3: TGTGCCAGCAGCTTAGATCCTATCGAGCAGTACTTC. It yields the protein CASSLDPIEQYF.

The gene calls are TRBV29-1 and TRBJ1-2, with TRBD1 as a possible D gene (6 bases). Trimming cost V 7 bases and J 7 bases, with 16 bases left between them. The germline V gene encodes CDR1 SQVTM and CDR2 ANQGSEA. The length of the CDR3 is 12 residues. The CDR3 nucleotides are TGCAGCGCTGACGGGGGGGCTGTTGGCTACACCTTC. It yields the protein CSADGGAVGYTF.

The chain has TRBV10-2 and TRBJ1-6, with D maybe TRBD1 (5 bases). Trimming took 3 bases from V and 8 from J, leaving 14 bases between them. The CDR3 is made up of 15 amino acids. Germline assignment: CDR1 WSHSY and CDR2 SAAADI. The CDR3 loop is CASSDEQGSYSPLHF. In nucleotides, the CDR3 is TGCGCCAGCAGTGACGAGCAGGGCAGCTATTCACCCCTCCACTTT.

The chain carries TRBV28 and TRBJ2-5, with D possibly TRBD2 on 5 matching bases. The germline V and J ends were trimmed by 3 bases and 5 bases, with 19 bases remaining between them. CDR3 length equals 16 residues. Germline loops: CDR1 MDHEN, CDR2 SYDVKM. CDR3 amino acids: CASSLRAILNRETQYF. For the CDR3, the DNA is TGTGCCAGCAGTTTGAGGGCAATCCTTAATCGGGAGACCCAGTACTTC.

The chain links TRBV27 to TRBJ2-2; either TRBD1 or TRBD2 may supply D (6 bases each). The CDR3 runs 14 residues. Germline assignment: CDR1 MNHEY and CDR2 SMNVEV (reference sequence). Trimming left V 5 bases short and J 2 bases short, with 9 bases between. The DNA of the CDR3 is TGTGCCAGCAGTGGGGGGCTTAACACCGGGGAGCTGTTTTTT. Amino acid sequence: CASSGGLNTGELFF.

Worth noting for this clone: This sample also contains other DNA sequences that code for the same CDR3. The chain couples TRBV9 to TRBJ2-7, with TRBD2 identical over 13 bases. Per germline, CDR1 SGDLS and CDR2 YYNGEE. J was trimmed by 3 bases and V by 3 bases; bases with no gene match: 3. The CDR3 totals 15 residues. The CDR3 is CASSARTSGSYEQYF. CDR3 nucleotide sequence: TGTGCCAGCAGCGCCCGGACTAGCGGGAGCTACGAGCAGTACTTC.

The V gene is TRBV4-1, the J gene TRBJ2-5; 9 nucleotides align to TRBD2. Per the germline V gene, CDR1 is MGHRA and CDR2 is YSYEKL. V shed 1 base, J shed 6 bases, and the junction held 9 bases outside the gene matches. This CDR3 has 16 residues. The CDR3 sequence is CASSQVSSGSMQTQYF. The CDR3 nucleotides read TGCGCCAGCAGCCAAGTCAGTAGCGGGAGTATGCAGACCCAGTACTTC.

This clone was detected once. The chain couples TRBV27 to TRBJ2-1, with D hard to call. Germline assignment: CDR1 MNHEY and CDR2 SMNVEV (reference sequence). The V end was cut by 7 bases, the J end by 4 bases, with 11 bases between. The CDR3 loop spans 13 amino acids. The CDR3 spells CASKERTYNEQFF. In nucleotides, the CDR3 is TGTGCCAGCAAAGAACGCACTTACAATGAGCAGTTCTTC.

V usage is TRBV19 and J usage is TRBJ1-5, with D perhaps TRBD1 (5 bases). The germline gives CDR1 LNHDA, CDR2 SQIVND (reference sequence). CDR3 length: 15 amino acids. V lost 4 bases and J 1 base, leaving 11 bases between the germline ends. The CDR3 bases are TGTGCCAGTAGTAGCACGGGGGGGAGCAATCAGCCCCAGCATTTT. It encodes CASSSTGGSNQPQHF. Variable domain in full (rest from reference TRBV19 and TRBJ1-5): DGGITQSPKYLFRKEGQNVTLSCEQNLNHDAMYWYRQDPGQGLRLIYYSQIVNDFQKGDIAEGYSVSREKKESFPLTVTSAQKNPTAFYLCASSSTGGSNQPQHFGDGTRLSIL.

The rearrangement uses TRBV6-1 and TRBJ1-2; 9 positions match TRBD1. The length of the CDR3 is 15 residues. Germline CDR1 is MNHNS and CDR2 is SASEGT. The ends lost 0 bases at V and 7 bases at J; junction bases unmatched: 6. CDR3 sequence reads: CASSEAGTGRSGYTF. The CDR3 DNA is TGTGCCAGCAGTGAAGCCGGGACAGGGAGGAGTGGCTACACCTTC.

CDR3 amino acids: CASSAGGANQPQHF. The DNA for the CDR3 is TGTGCCAGCAGTGCCGGGGGAGCGAATCAGCCCCAGCATTTT. The V gene is TRBV25-1, the J gene TRBJ1-5; TRBD1 is a possible D gene (5 bases). With 4 bases removed from V and 4 bases from J, the gap between germline ends came to 11 bases. The germline CDR1 and CDR2 sequences are MGHDK and SYGVNS. This CDR3 has 14 amino acids.

This sequence joins TRBV6-1 and TRBJ2-3; D gene unclear. The CDR3 has 13 residues. V lost 7 bases and J lost 2, with 10 bases in between. Germline V CDR1 and CDR2: MNHNS, SASEGT. The CDR3 loop is CASTRVPTDTQYF. The CDR3 nucleotides read TGTGCCAGCACCCGGGTCCCCACAGATACGCAGTATTTT.

This chain links TRBV5-5 with TRBJ2-5, with 7 bases fitting TRBD2. J gave up 4 bases and V 0 bases, and 12 bases lay outside the gene matches. CDR3 length equals 17 residues. Germline CDR1 SGHKS, CDR2 YYEKEE (reference sequence). DNA of the CDR3: TGTGCCAGCAGCTTGGCCAGGCTGGGGAGGGTCGGAGAGACCCAGTACTTC. Protein: CASSLARLGRVGETQYF. The full variable domain, with the rest looked up from reference TRBV5-5 and TRBJ2-5, is DAGVTQSPTHLIKTRGQQVTLRCSPISGHKSVSWYQQVLGQGPQFIFQYYEKEERGRGNFPDRFSARQFPNYSSELNVNALLLGDSALYLCASSLARLGRVGETQYFGPGTRLLVL.

The chain is built from TRBV28 and TRBJ1-3; D remains unclear. The CDR3 has 13 residues. Trimming shortened V by 3 bases and J by 8 bases, and 11 bases separated the two germline ends. Germline assignment: CDR1 MDHEN and CDR2 SYDVKM. CDR3 residues: CASSFRGGDTIYF. In DNA form, the CDR3 reads TGTGCCAGCAGTTTTCGGGGTGGGGACACCATATATTTT.

The chain links TRBV28 to TRBJ2-1; TRBD2 might be the D (6 bases). The CDR3 has 14 amino acids. Germline CDR1 and CDR2: MDHEN and SYDVKM. Trimming pared 4 bases from V and 9 bases from J, leaving 16 bases between. DNA of the CDR3: TGTGCCAGCAGTTCTATGACCGGGAGTATTGAGCAGTTCTTC. Its protein is CASSSMTGSIEQFF.

This sequence joins TRBV7-9 and TRBJ2-1, with D possibly TRBD1 on 8 matching bases. V dropped 4 bases and J dropped 3 bases, with 19 bases sitting between them. Per the germline V gene, CDR1 is SEHNR and CDR2 is FQNEAQ (reference sequence). The CDR3 has 17 residues. The CDR3 DNA follows: TGTGCCAGCAGCTCGGACAGGGACTACCTCCTCTACAATGAGCAGTTCTTC. Encoded protein: CASSSDRDYLLYNEQFF.